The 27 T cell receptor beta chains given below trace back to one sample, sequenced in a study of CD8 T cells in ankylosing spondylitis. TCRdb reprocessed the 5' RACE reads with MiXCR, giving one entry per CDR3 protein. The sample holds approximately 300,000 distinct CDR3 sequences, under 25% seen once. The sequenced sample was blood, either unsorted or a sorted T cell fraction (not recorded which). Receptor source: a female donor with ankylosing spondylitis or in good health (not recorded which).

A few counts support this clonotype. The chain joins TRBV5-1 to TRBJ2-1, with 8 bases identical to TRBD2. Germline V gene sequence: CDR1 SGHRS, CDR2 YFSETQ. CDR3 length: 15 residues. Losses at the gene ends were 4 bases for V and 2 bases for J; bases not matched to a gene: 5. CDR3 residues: CASSLSGSPYNEQFF. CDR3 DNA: TGCGCCAGCAGCCTAAGCGGGAGTCCCTACAATGAGCAGTTCTTC.

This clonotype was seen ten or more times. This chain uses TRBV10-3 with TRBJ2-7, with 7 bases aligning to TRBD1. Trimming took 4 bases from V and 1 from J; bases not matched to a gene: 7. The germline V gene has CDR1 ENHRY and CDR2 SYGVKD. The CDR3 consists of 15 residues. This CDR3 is CAISGGTGASYEQYF. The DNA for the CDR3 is TGTGCCATCAGTGGGGGCACAGGGGCTTCCTACGAGCAGTACTTC.

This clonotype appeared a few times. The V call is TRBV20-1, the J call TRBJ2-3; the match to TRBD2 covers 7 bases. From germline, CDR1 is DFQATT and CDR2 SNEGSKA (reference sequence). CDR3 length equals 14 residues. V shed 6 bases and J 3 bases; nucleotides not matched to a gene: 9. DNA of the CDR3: TGCAGTGCGGATAGCGGGCGGATAACAGATACGCAGTATTTT. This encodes CSADSGRITDTQYF.

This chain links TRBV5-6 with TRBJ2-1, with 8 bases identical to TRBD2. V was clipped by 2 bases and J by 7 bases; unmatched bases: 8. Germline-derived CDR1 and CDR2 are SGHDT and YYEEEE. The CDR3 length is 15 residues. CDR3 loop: CASSFGTRWWNEQFF. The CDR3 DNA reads TGTGCCAGCAGCTTTGGGACTAGATGGTGGAATGAGCAGTTCTTC. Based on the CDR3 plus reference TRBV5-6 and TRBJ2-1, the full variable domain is DAGVTQSPTHLIKTRGQQVTLRCSPKSGHDTVSWYQQALGQGPQFIFQYYEEEERQRGNFPDRFSGHQFPNYSSELNVNALLLGDSALYLCASSFGTRWWNEQFFGPGTRLTVL.

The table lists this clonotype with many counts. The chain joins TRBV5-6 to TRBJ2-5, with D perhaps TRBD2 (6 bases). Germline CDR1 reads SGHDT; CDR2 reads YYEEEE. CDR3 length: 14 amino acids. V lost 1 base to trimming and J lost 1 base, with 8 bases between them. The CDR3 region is CASSLIAAQETQYF. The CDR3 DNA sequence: TGTGCCAGCAGCTTGATAGCGGCCCAAGAGACCCAGTACTTC.

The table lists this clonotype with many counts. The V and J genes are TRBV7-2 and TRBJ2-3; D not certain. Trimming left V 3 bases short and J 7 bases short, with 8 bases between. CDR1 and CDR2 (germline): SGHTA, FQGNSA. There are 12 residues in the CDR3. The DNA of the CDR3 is TGTGCCAGCAGCTTTCTAGGGTATACGCAGTATTTT. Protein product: CASSFLGYTQYF.

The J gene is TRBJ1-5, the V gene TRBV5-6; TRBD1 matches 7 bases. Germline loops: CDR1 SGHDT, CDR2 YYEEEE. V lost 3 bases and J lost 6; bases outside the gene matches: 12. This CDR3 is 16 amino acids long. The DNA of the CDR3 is TGTGCCAGCAGCTCCTTTGAGACAGGGAAAAGTCAGCCCCAGCATTTT. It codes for CASSSFETGKSQPQHF.

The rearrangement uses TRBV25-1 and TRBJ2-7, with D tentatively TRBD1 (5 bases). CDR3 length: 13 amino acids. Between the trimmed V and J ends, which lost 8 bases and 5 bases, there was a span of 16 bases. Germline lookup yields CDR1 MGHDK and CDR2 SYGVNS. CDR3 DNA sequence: TGTGCCAGCTCTAGACCCCCCAGGGACGAGCAGTACTTC. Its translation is CASSRPPRDEQYF.

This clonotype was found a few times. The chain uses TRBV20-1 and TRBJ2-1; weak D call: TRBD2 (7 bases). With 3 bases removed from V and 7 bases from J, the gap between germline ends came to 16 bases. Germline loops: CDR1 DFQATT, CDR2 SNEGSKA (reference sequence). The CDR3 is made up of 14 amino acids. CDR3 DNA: TGCAGTGCTAGGGGGGGGGCCCGAGGAAATGAGCAGTTCTTC. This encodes CSARGGARGNEQFF.

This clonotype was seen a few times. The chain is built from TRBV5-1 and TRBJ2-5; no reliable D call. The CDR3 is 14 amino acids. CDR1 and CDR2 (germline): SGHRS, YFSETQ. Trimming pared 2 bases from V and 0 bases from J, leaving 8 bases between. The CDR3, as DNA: TGCGCCAGCAGCTTCGGGCCAGACCAAGAGACCCAGTACTTC. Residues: CASSFGPDQETQYF.

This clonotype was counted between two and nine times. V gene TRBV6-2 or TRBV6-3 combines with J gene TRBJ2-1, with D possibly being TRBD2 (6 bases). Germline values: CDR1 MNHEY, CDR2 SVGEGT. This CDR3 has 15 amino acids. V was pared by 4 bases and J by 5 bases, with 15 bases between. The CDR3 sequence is CASSSPGRGHNEQFF. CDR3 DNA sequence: TGTGCCAGCAGTTCGCCAGGGCGGGGCCACAATGAGCAGTTCTTC.

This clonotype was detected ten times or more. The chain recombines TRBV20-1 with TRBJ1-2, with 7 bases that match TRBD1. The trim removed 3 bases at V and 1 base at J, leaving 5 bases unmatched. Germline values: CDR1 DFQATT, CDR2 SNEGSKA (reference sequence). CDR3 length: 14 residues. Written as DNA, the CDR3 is TGCAGTGCTAGCCCCCAGGGGGGTAACTATGGCTACACCTTC. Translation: CSASPQGGNYGYTF.

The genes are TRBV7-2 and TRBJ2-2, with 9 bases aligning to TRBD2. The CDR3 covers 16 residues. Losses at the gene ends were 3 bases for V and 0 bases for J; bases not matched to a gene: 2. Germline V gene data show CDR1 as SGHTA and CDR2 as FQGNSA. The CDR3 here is CASSLVAGANTGELFF. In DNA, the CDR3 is TGTGCCAGCAGCTTGGTAGCGGGAGCGAACACCGGGGAGCTGTTTTTT.

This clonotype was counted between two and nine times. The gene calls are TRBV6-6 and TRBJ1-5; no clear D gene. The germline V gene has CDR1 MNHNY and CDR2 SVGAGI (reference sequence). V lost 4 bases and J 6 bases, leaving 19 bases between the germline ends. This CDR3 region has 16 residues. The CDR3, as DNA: TGTGCCAGCAGTTCAAGGACTGACCCGGACCGTCAGCCCCAGCATTTT. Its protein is CASSSRTDPDRQPQHF.

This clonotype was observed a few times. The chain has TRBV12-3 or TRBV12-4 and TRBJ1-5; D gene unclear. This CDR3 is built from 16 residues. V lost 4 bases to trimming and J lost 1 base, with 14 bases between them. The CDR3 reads CASSSQSFESNQPQHF. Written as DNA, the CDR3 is TGTGCCAGCAGTTCTCAGAGCTTCGAGAGCAATCAGCCCCAGCATTTT.

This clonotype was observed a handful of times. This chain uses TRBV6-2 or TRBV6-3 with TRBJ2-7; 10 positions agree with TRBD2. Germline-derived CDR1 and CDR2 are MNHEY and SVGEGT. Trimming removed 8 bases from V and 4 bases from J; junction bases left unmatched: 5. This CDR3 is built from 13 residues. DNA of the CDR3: TGTGCCAGCGCAGCGGGAGGGCCTTACGAGCAGTACTTC. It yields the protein CASAAGGPYEQYF.

CDR3: CASSLATGQGETQYF. CDR3 nucleotide sequence: TGTGCCAGCAGTCTAGCGACAGGACAAGGGGAGACCCAGTACTTC. The chain couples TRBV6-1 to TRBJ2-5; D is possibly TRBD1 or TRBD2 (6 bases each). CDR1 and CDR2 (germline): MNHNS, SASEGT. V lost 5 bases and J 5 bases, leaving 18 bases between the germline ends. The CDR3 extends over 15 amino acids.

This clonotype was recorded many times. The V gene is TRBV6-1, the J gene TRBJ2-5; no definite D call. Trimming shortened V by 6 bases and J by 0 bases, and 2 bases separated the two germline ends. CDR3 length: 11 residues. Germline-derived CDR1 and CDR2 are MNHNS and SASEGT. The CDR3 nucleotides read TGTGCCAGCAGGGACCAAGAGACCCAGTACTTC. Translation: CASRDQETQYF.

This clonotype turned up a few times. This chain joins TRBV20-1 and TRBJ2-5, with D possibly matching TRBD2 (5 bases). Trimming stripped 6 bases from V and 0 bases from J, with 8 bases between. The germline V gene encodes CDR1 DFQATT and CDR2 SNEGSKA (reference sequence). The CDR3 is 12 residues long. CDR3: CSAPGNQETQYF. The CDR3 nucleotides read TGCAGTGCCCCCGGGAACCAAGAGACCCAGTACTTC.

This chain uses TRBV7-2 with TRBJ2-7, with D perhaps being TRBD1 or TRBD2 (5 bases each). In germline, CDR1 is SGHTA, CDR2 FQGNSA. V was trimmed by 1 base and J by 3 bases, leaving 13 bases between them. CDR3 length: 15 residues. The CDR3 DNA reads TGTGCCAGCAGCTTAGATGGGGCGGGTCGCTACGAGCAGTACTTC. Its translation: CASSLDGAGRYEQYF.

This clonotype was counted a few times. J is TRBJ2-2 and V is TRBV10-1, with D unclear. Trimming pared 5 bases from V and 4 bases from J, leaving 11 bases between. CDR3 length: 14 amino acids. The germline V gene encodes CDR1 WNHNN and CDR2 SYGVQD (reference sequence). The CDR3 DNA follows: TGCGCCAGCAGTCCAGTCCCTGGCACCGGGGAGCTGTTTTTT. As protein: CASSPVPGTGELFF.

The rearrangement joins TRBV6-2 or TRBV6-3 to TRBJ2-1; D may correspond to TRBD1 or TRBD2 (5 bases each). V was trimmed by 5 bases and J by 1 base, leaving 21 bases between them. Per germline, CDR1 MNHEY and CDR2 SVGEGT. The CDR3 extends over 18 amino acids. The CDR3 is CASSTPITGRKSYNEQFF. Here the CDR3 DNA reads TGTGCCAGCAGTACACCGATCACGGGACGGAAATCCTACAATGAGCAGTTCTTC.

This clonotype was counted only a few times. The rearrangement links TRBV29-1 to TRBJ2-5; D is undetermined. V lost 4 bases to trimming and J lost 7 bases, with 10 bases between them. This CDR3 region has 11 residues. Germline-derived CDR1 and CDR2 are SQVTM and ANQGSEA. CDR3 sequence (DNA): TGCAGCGTTGCTCAGGATAGGACCCAGTACTTC. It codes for CSVAQDRTQYF.

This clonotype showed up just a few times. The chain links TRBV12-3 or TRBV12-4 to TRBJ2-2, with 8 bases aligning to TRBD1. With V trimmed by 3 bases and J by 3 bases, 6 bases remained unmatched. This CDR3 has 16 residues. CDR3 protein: CASSFGGQGYTGELFF. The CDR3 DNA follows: TGTGCCAGCAGTTTCGGAGGACAGGGCTACACCGGGGAGCTGTTTTTT.

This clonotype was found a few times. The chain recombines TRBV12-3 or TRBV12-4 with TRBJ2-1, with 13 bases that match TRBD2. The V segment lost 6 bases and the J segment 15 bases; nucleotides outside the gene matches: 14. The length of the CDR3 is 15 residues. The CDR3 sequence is CASSSAWTSGGPWFF. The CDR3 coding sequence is TGTGCCAGCAGCTCCGCATGGACTAGCGGGGGACCTTGGTTCTTC.

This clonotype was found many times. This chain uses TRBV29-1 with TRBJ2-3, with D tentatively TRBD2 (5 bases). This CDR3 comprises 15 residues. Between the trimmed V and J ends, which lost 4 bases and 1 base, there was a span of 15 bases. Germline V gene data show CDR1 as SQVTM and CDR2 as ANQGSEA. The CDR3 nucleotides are TGCAGCGTTGGGGTTCGGGAATTTGGCACAGATACGCAGTATTTT. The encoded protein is CSVGVREFGTDTQYF.

This CDR3 reads CSASALSIAKNIQYF. The CDR3 nucleotides read TGCAGTGCTTCAGCCCTCTCGATAGCCAAAAACATTCAGTACTTC. The chain uses TRBV20-1 and TRBJ2-4; D ambiguous. The CDR3 runs to 15 residues. Germline lookup yields CDR1 DFQATT and CDR2 SNEGSKA (reference sequence). V dropped 5 bases and J dropped 0 bases, with 14 bases sitting between them.